The 18 T cell receptor beta chains in this list originate from one sample, sequenced in a study of identical twins (TCRdb year 2016). The method was 5' RACE. Sequencing instrument: Illumina HiSeq 2000. In TCRdb, the public reads were trimmed at Q25 with fastp and aligned with MiXCR, with productive beta chains retained. Every distinct CDR3 protein forms one entry, paired with its most common genes and DNA. Within this sample are more than 1.5 million distinct CDR3 sequences, with around a third of them counted one time only. 0.25% to 0.3% of the sample lies in the top ten. The sample consisted of cord blood. These receptors all come from a newborn girl in good health.

The V call is TRBV6-5, the J call TRBJ1-2, with D possibly matching TRBD1 (5 bases). CDR1 is MNHEY, CDR2 SVGAGI, per germline. The CDR3 runs 14 residues. V was trimmed by 2 bases and J by 3 bases, leaving 10 bases between them. CDR3 sequence (DNA): TGTGCCAGCAGTTACGGCAGGGACGACTATGGCTACACCTTC. Amino acids: CASSYGRDDYGYTF.

This clonotype has a handful of counts. The chain employs TRBV6-6 and TRBJ2-1; TRBD2 agrees at 10 bases. The J segment lost 8 bases and the V segment lost 3 bases, leaving 4 bases of the junction unmatched. Germline-derived CDR1 and CDR2 are MNHNY and SVGAGI (reference sequence). The CDR3 totals 14 residues. CDR3 nucleotides: TGTGCCAGCAGTTATCTAGCGGGGGTTCATGAGCAGTTCTTC. Its translation is CASSYLAGVHEQFF.

This clonotype was detected ten times or more. The V gene is TRBV28, the J gene TRBJ2-5; TRBD1 might be the D (6 bases). V lost 6 bases to trimming and J lost 0 bases, with 14 bases between them. Germline V gives CDR1 MDHEN, CDR2 SYDVKM. There are 15 residues in the CDR3. The CDR3 coding sequence is TGTGCCAGCAGCCTAGCCGGGGACAACCAAGAGACCCAGTACTTC. Encoded protein: CASSLAGDNQETQYF.

This rearrangement joins TRBV6-1 to TRBJ1-2, with D possibly TRBD1 on 6 matching bases. Trimming took off 5 bases at V and 3 bases at J, with 13 bases between the two ends. The germline gives CDR1 MNHNS, CDR2 SASEGT. This CDR3 contains 14 residues. The CDR3 nucleotides are TGTGCCAGCAGTACGGGGGGCCCCTACTATGGCTACACCTTC. Its translation: CASSTGGPYYGYTF.

This clonotype was counted a single time. This chain connects TRBV19 to TRBJ2-4; tentative D call: TRBD2 (5 bases). The J call is uncertain, as TRBJ2-5 better fits the DNA end. Germline-derived CDR1 and CDR2 are LNHDA and SQIVND (reference sequence). The CDR3 has 17 residues. The CDR3 nucleotides are TGTGCCAGTAGTCCTCGCCTTCAACGAGGGTTGCAAGAGACCCAGTACTTC. It encodes CASSPRLQRGLQETQYF.

This clonotype was observed at least ten times. The genes are TRBV29-1 and TRBJ1-2; D remains ambiguous. V lost 3 bases to trimming and J lost 6 bases, with 5 bases between them. Germline V gene data show CDR1 as SQVTM and CDR2 as ANQGSEA. The CDR3 has 10 amino acids. CDR3 protein: CSVDWDGYTF. In DNA, the CDR3 is TGCAGCGTTGATTGGGATGGCTACACCTTC. Drawing the rest from reference TRBV29-1 and TRBJ1-2, the complete variable domain is SAVISQKPSRDICQRGTSLTIQCQVDSQVTMMFWYRQQPGQSLTLIATANQGSEATYESGFVIDKFPISRPNLTFSTLTVSNMSPEDSSIYLCSVDWDGYTFGSGTRLTVV.

Remarks on this clonotype: An end of the junction does not agree with germline; a read error may underlie this. J is TRBJ2-4 and V is TRBV11-2, with D possibly being TRBD2 (6 bases). This CDR3 comprises 13 residues. Germline loops: CDR1 SGHAT, CDR2 FQNNGV. The CDR3 DNA is TGTGCCAGCAGCCACCCCCAGCGGGCCATTCAGCACTTC. Amino acid sequence: CASSHPQRAIQHF. Filled out from reference TRBV11-2 and TRBJ2-4, the complete variable domain reads EAGVAQSPRYKIIEKRQSVAFWCNPISGHATLYWYQQILGQGPKLLIQFQNNGVVDDSQLPKDRFSAERLKGVDSTLKIQPAKLEDSAVYLCASSHPQRAIQHFGAGTRLSVL.

This clonotype was detected once. The chain has TRBV29-1 and TRBJ2-5; D perhaps matches TRBD1 (5 bases). The CDR3 loop spans 12 amino acids. Trimming removed 4 bases from V and 11 bases from J, with 17 bases in between. Germline CDR1 is SQVTM and CDR2 is ANQGSEA. The CDR3 loop reads CSVAHGPGQQYF. CDR3 DNA: TGCAGCGTTGCCCACGGCCCTGGACAACAGTACTTC.

The chain links TRBV5-1 to TRBJ2-7; TRBD2 aligns across 10 bases. The CDR3 is 18 residues long. Germline trimming cut 7 bases from V and 0 bases from J; bases unmatched to any gene: 16. The germline V gene encodes CDR1 SGHRS and CDR2 YFSETQ. CDR3 region: CASGGRLAGHLSSYEQYF. In DNA, the CDR3 is TGCGCCAGCGGCGGTAGACTAGCGGGCCACTTGAGCTCCTACGAGCAGTACTTC.

CDR3 sequence reads: CASSYWLIDEQFF. CDR3 DNA sequence: TGTGCCAGCAGTTACTGGCTAATCGATGAGCAGTTCTTC. The gene calls are TRBV6-6 and TRBJ2-1, with D uncertain. The ends were cut back, 1 base at V and 8 bases at J, with 9 bases in the middle. CDR1 is MNHNY, CDR2 SVGAGI, per germline (reference sequence). CDR3 length: 13 amino acids.

The chain combines TRBV6-6 with TRBJ2-7; D is perhaps TRBD1 or TRBD2 (5 bases each). CDR1 and CDR2 (germline): MNHNY, SVGAGI (reference sequence). V was pared by 5 bases and J by 2 bases, with 16 bases between. CDR3 size: 15 residues. The CDR3 protein is CASSPTGTAPYEQYF. CDR3 bases: TGTGCCAGCAGTCCAACCGGGACGGCACCCTACGAGCAGTACTTC.

This clonotype was observed at least ten times. The chain uses TRBV12-3 or TRBV12-4 and TRBJ2-5; 10 bases are shared with TRBD2. J was trimmed by 5 bases and V by 3 bases; bases with no gene match: 0. The CDR3 covers 13 residues. The CDR3 reads CASSLGLAETQYF. The CDR3 DNA reads TGTGCCAGCAGTTTGGGACTAGCGGAGACCCAGTACTTC.

As to this clonotype: Germline is not matched at one junction end, which may reflect a read error. The chain joins TRBV12-3 or TRBV12-4 to TRBJ1-1; D remains unclear. CDR3 size: 15 residues. CDR3 bases: TGCGCCAGCAGCCGATGGGCCACTAGGAACACTGAAGCTTTCTTT. This codes for CASSRWATRNTEAFF.

This clonotype has a single count. This rearrangement joins TRBV20-1 to TRBJ2-7, with 8 bases lining up with TRBD2. CDR3 length: 16 residues. V shed 1 base and J 7 bases; nucleotides not matched to a gene: 15. The germline gives CDR1 DFQATT, CDR2 SNEGSKA (reference sequence). The CDR3 loop is CSARASRGGTYNEQYF. The CDR3 DNA reads TGCAGTGCTAGAGCCAGCCGGGGGGGAACTTACAATGAGCAGTACTTC.

This clonotype was seen only a few times. The chain combines TRBV11-2 with TRBJ2-5, with D possibly matching TRBD1 (5 bases). Germline CDR1 SGHAT, CDR2 FQNNGV. CDR3 length: 15 amino acids. V was trimmed by 3 bases and J by 1 base, leaving 12 bases between them. CDR3 nucleotides: TGTGCCAGCAGCTTTAGTGACAGCCTCCAAGAGACCCAGTACTTC. Translating it yields CASSFSDSLQETQYF.

This clonotype was observed a few times. V usage is TRBV28 and J usage is TRBJ2-5; D unclear. The DNA end lines up better with TRBJ2-7; the J call may be wrong. Looked up from germline, CDR1 is MDHEN and CDR2 is SYDVKM. CDR3 length equals 12 residues. The CDR3 DNA follows: TGTGCCAGCAGTTGGAGTAGGTACGAGCAGTACTTC. Translated: CASSWSRYEQYF.

A few counts support this clonotype. This chain links TRBV27 with TRBJ2-3; no definite D call. V shed 4 bases and J shed 0 bases, with 11 bases lying between them. CDR3 length equals 15 residues. The germline CDR1 and CDR2 sequences are MNHEY and SMNVEV (reference sequence). The DNA for the CDR3 is TGTGCCAGCAGTTCGGCTACCTATAGCACAGATACGCAGTATTTT. Amino acids: CASSSATYSTDTQYF.

This rearrangement joins TRBV24-1 to TRBJ2-3, with 8 bases that match TRBD2. The CDR3 extends over 16 amino acids. V trimming: 3 bases; J trimming: 2 bases; junction bases outside the gene matches: 6. Germline lookup yields CDR1 KGHDR and CDR2 SFDVKD. The CDR3 bases are TGTGCCACCAGTGATACAGGAGCGGGAGACACAGATACGCAGTATTTT. Translated, it gives CATSDTGAGDTDTQYF.